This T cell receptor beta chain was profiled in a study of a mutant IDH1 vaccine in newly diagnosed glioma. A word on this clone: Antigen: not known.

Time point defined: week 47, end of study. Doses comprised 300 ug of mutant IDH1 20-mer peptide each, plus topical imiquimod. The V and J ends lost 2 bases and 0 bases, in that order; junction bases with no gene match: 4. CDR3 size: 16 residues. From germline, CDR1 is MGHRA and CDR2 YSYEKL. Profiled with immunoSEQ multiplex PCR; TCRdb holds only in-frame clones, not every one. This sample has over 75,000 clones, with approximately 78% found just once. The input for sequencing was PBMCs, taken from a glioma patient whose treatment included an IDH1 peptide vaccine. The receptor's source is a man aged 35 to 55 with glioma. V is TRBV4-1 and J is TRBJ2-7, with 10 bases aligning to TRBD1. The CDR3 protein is CASSQTGTGVSYEQYF. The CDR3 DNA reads TGCGCCAGCAGCCAAACCGGGACAGGGGTCTCCTACGAGCAGTACTTC.